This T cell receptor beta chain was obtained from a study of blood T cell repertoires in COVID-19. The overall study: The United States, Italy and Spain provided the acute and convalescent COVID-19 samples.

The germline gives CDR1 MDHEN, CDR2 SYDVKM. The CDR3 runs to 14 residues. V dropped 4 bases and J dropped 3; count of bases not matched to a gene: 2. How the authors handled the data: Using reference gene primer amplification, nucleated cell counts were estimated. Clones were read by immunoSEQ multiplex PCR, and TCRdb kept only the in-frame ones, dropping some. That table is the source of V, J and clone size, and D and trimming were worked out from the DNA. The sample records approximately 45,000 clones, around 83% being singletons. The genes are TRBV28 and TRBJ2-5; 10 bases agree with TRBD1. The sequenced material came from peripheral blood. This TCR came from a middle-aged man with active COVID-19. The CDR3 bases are TGTGCCAGCAGTTCGGGACAGGGGAAAGAGACCCAGTACTTC. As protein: CASSSGQGKETQYF.